This T cell receptor beta chain was sequenced in a study of blood T cell repertoires in COVID-19. On the study more broadly: Samples of COVID-19 (acute and convalescent) were obtained from the United States, Italy and Spain.

How the authors handled the data: It was from reference gene primer amplification that nucleated cell counts were estimated. Some clones are missing from TCRdb's copy, which holds only in-frame ones; the method was immunoSEQ multiplex PCR. V and J calls and clone size are as listed in that table; D and trimming were resolved from the DNA. This repertoire shows 350,000 to 400,000 clones, 88% found once; its top ten account for around 0.97%. Self-reported history from a screening survey and questionnaire set each donor's cohort. The sequence was obtained from a woman under 40 with acute COVID-19. Source material: PBMCs or T cells enriched from blood (not recorded which).

CDR3 sequence (DNA): TGTGCCACCAGTGAAGCAGGGTTCGGCGAGCAGTACTTC. Its translation: CATSEAGFGEQYF. This chain links TRBV24-1 with TRBJ2-7; D perhaps matches TRBD1 (5 bases). This CDR3 contains 13 residues. CDR1 is KGHDR and CDR2 is SFDVKD in the germline V gene. V gave up 4 bases and J gave up 6 bases, with 12 bases separating them.